This T cell receptor beta chain came from a study of breast tumors, draining lymph nodes, adjacent tissues. MiXCR, run by TCRdb on the multiplex PCR reads, gives a single entry per CDR3 protein. The profile shows about 200,000 distinct CDR3 sequences, over 25% of them singletons. The CDR3 runs 14 residues. Germline V gene data show CDR1 as DFQATT and CDR2 as SNEGSKA (reference sequence). Breast cancer patients provided tissue from their axillary draining lymph nodes. Concerning this clonotype: The junction differs from germline at one of its ends, possibly a read error.

The sequencing sample was made of axillary lymph node tissue. This sequence joins TRBV20-1 and TRBJ1-6; D is unclear. The sequence derives from a female donor with breast cancer. Some clones in this sample may be carry-over from other donors' samples. Written as DNA, the CDR3 is TGCAGCGCTAGAGATTCGGGTGTTAAGTCACCCCTCCACTTT. It translates to CSARDSGVKSPLHF.